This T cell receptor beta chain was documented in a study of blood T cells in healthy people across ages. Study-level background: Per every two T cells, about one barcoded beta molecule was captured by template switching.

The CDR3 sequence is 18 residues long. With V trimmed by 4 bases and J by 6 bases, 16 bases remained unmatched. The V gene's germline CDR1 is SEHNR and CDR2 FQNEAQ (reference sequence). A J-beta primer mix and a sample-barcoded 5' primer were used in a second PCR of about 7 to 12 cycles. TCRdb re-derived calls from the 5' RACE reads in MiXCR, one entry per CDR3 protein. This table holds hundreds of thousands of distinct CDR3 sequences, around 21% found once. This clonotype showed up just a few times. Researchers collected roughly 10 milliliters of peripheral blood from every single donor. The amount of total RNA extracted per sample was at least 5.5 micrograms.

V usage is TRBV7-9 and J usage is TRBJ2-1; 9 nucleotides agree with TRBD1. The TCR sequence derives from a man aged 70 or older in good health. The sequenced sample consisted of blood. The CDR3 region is CASSSAGTGLSLGNEQFF. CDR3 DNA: TGTGCCAGCAGCTCCGCCGGGACAGGGTTGAGCCTCGGCAATGAGCAGTTCTTC.